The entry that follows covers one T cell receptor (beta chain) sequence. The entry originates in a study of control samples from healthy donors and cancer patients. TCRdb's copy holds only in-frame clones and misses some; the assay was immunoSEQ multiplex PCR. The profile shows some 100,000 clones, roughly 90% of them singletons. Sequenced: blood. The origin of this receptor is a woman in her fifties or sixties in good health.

Written as DNA, the CDR3 is TGCGCCAGCAGCGGTGGTGCGAGCTCCTACAATGAGCAGTTCTTC. Translated: CASSGGASSYNEQFF. The chain combines TRBV4-3 with TRBJ2-1; D gene uncertain. This CDR3 has 15 residues. The V gene lost 5 bases and the J gene lost 0 bases, with 11 bases spanning the gap. Germline V gene data show CDR1 as LGHNA and CDR2 as YSLEER.